This is a list of T cell receptor beta chains from one sample in a study of shared clonotypes between healthy human individuals. Using immunoSEQ multiplex PCR, the repertoire was profiled, and TCRdb retains in-frame clones only, with some absent. The table records around 1,100,000 clones, about 80% of them present only once. Specimen: memory CD4+ T cells from PBMCs. Source of these receptors: a man aged 18-30 years in good health. Some clones in this sample may be carry-over from other donors' samples. Each CDR3 is given with its conserved first and last residue. D genes are given only for firm matches. Where a row states a size, it is once, few, many or the class of an expanded clone; other rows omit it.

cdr3_nt | cdr3_aa | d_call | j_call | cdr3_length | clone_size | v_call
TGCGCCAGCAGCCAAGATCCAGGTTCTTTAGCCAAAAACATTCAGTACTTC | CASSQDPGSLAKNIQYF | - | TRBJ2-4 | 17 | - | TRBV4-1
TGTGCCAGCAGTGGGACAGGGGGCGCAGATACGCAGTATTTT | CASSGTGGADTQYF | TRBD1 | TRBJ2-3 | 14 | - | TRBV6-4
TGTGCCAGCAGTGCAGGGTTTAGGAACGAGCAGTACTTC | CASSAGFRNEQYF | - | TRBJ2-7 | 13 | few | TRBV6-5
TGTGCCACCCGAGACCAGGACAGGGACGGAAAAGAGACCCAGTACTTC | CATRDQDRDGKETQYF | TRBD1 | TRBJ2-5 | 16 | once | TRBV6-6
TGTGCCAGCAGCTATGATGGGGACATCGATACGCAGTATTTT | CASSYDGDIDTQYF | - | TRBJ2-3 | 14 | - | TRBV7-2
TGTGCCAGCAGCTGGGACAGGAGCACAGATACGCAGTATTTT | CASSWDRSTDTQYF | TRBD1 | TRBJ2-3 | 14 | - | TRBV5-5
TGTGCCAGCAGCTTAAAGGGGACAGGAAGAAATGAAAAACTGTTTTTT | CASSLKGTGRNEKLFF | TRBD1 | TRBJ1-4 | 16 | - | TRBV11-2
TGCGCCAGCAGCTTGGCCGTGGGACTAACGAACACCGGGGAGCTGTTTTTT | CASSLAVGLTNTGELFF | TRBD2 | TRBJ2-2 | 17 | - | TRBV5-1
TGTGCCAGCAGCCACGGTACGGTCTACTACGAGCAGTACTTC | CASSHGTVYYEQYF | - | TRBJ2-7 | 14 | - | TRBV16
TGTGCCAGCAGCCGGACCCGGCTGGCTAATGAAAAACTGTTTTTT | CASSRTRLANEKLFF | - | TRBJ1-4 | 15 | - | TRBV6-5
TGTGCCAGCAGCTTAGATTATGGCCAGAAGCAGTTCTTC | CASSLDYGQKQFF | - | TRBJ2-1 | 13 | many | TRBV7-2
TGCGCCAGCAGCAGATCCAGCTCAACTAATGAAAAACTGTTTTTT | CASSRSSSTNEKLFF | - | TRBJ1-4 | 15 | - | TRBV4-3
TGTGCCAGCACTAGGGGGGGTAATGAGCAGTTCTTC | CASTRGGNEQFF | - | TRBJ2-1 | 12 | - | TRBV6-5
TGTGCCAGCAGTTACTCTCTAGCAGCCACCGGGGAGCTGTTTTTT | CASSYSLAATGELFF | - | TRBJ2-2 | 15 | - | TRBV6-5
TGCGCCAGCAGCCAAGGTATACGGGGTCCGAGTGAAAAACTGTTTTTT | CASSQGIRGPSEKLFF | - | TRBJ1-4 | 16 | few | TRBV4-3
TGTGCCAGCAGTTTAGTGGGACAGGGGGCTCTAGGTGATGGCTACACCTTC | CASSLVGQGALGDGYTF | TRBD1 | TRBJ1-2 | 17 | - | TRBV28
TGTGCTAGCAGTATCGGTCTGAGTGAGCAGTTCTTC | CASSIGLSEQFF | - | TRBJ2-1 | 12 | - | TRBV27
TGTGCCAGCAGCAGGACAGGGGCGGATAGCAATCAGCCCCAGCATTTT | CASSRTGADSNQPQHF | TRBD1 | TRBJ1-5 | 16 | - | TRBV7-2
TGTGCCAGCAGCGGAGGTGGGGTCAAAGCTGAAGCTTTCTTT | CASSGGGVKAEAFF | - | TRBJ1-1 | 14 | - | TRBV5-4
TGTGCCAGCAGTTTGTTCCCAGGGGGCGATTTGAACACTGAAGCTTTCTTT | CASSLFPGGDLNTEAFF | TRBD1 | TRBJ1-1 | 17 | many | TRBV28
TGTGCCACCAGCACGGGTTCTAATGAAAAACTGTTTTTT | CATSTGSNEKLFF | - | TRBJ1-4 | 13 | once | TRBV15
TGTGCCAGCTCACCCGTTAACACCGGGGAGCTGTTTTTT | CASSPVNTGELFF | - | TRBJ2-2 | 13 | - | TRBV18
TGTGCCAGCAGCTTCCAAGGGATTGATGAGCAGTTCTTC | CASSFQGIDEQFF | - | TRBJ2-1 | 13 | - | TRBV7-9
TGTGCCAGCAGTTTATCGGGGAACGTAGCCCCTGGGGCCAACGTCCTGACTTTC | CASSLSGNVAPGANVLTF | - | TRBJ2-6 | 18 | - | TRBV27
TGTGCCAGCAGACACACTAGCGGGTACGAGCAGTACTTC | CASRHTSGYEQYF | TRBD2 | TRBJ2-7 | 13 | - | TRBV11-2
TGCGCCAGCAGCCCGGACGAGGTTTCAGATACGCAGTATTTT | CASSPDEVSDTQYF | - | TRBJ2-3 | 14 | - | TRBV4-1
TGTGCCACCAGCAGGGCCAGCGGGAGAGGGGAGACCCAGTACTTC | CATSRASGRGETQYF | TRBD2 | TRBJ2-5 | 15 | - | TRBV15
TGTGCCAGCACCCCACGGGCCGGGGAGCTGTTTTTT | CASTPRAGELFF | - | TRBJ2-2 | 12 | - | TRBV6-6
TGTGCCAGCAGCTTAGGGGGGTGGTATGGCTACACCTTC | CASSLGGWYGYTF | - | TRBJ1-2 | 13 | once | TRBV7-2
TGTGCCAGCAGCCAAGATCTCCCCCAATCACCCCTCCACTTT | CASSQDLPQSPLHF | - | TRBJ1-6 | 14 | few | TRBV4-2
TGTGCCAGCAGCTTGTCGGCAGGGAATTACAATGAGCAGTTCTTC | CASSLSAGNYNEQFF | - | TRBJ2-1 | 15 | - | TRBV5-4
TGTGCCAGCAGCCGACAGGCCTGGAACACTGAAGCTTTCTTT | CASSRQAWNTEAFF | - | TRBJ1-1 | 14 | few | TRBV11-2
TGTGCCAGCTCACCAGGAGCGGGTGGAGGTTACGAGCAGTACTTC | CASSPGAGGGYEQYF | - | TRBJ2-7 | 15 | - | TRBV18
TGTGCCATCAGTGAGTCGGCCGGCAGGGGAAGGGGGACCGGGGAGCTGTTTTTT | CAISESAGRGRGTGELFF | - | TRBJ2-2 | 18 | - | TRBV10-3
TGTGCCAGCAGCTTGCGAGTAGCGGGAGGTACAGATACGCAGTATTTT | CASSLRVAGGTDTQYF | TRBD2 | TRBJ2-3 | 16 | - | TRBV5-4
TGCGCCAGCAGCCCTACAGGGAACCACGAGCAGTACTTC | CASSPTGNHEQYF | - | TRBJ2-7 | 13 | - | TRBV5-1
TGTGCCAGCAGCCCGCCAGGGGGGGGCCGGGGAGGCACAGATACGCAGTATTTT | CASSPPGGGRGGTDTQYF | - | TRBJ2-3 | 18 | - | TRBV7-3
TGCGCCAGCAGCTATTGGAGGCAGGGGAGGGAGACCCAGTACTTC | CASSYWRQGRETQYF | - | TRBJ2-5 | 15 | - | TRBV5-1
TGCGCCAGCAGCCGGAAACTTGAGGGACTAGCGGGAGACTGGGCAGATACGCAGTATTTT | CASSRKLEGLAGDWADTQYF | TRBD2 | TRBJ2-3 | 20 | few | TRBV4-3
TGTGCCAGCTCACCCCGAGACGGAGTCTATGGCTACACCTTC | CASSPRDGVYGYTF | - | TRBJ1-2 | 14 | - | TRBV18
TGTGCCAGCAGCGTACAGGGAGCCTCTGGGGCCAACGTCCTGACTTTC | CASSVQGASGANVLTF | - | TRBJ2-6 | 16 | - | TRBV9
TGTGCCAGCAGCTTTAGAACTGGGGACTACAATGAGCAGTTCTTC | CASSFRTGDYNEQFF | - | TRBJ2-1 | 15 | - | TRBV7-6
TGTGCCTGGTCCCCCGACGGTCCCGAGCAGTACTTC | CAWSPDGPEQYF | - | TRBJ2-7 | 12 | - | TRBV30
TGTGCCACTATCACGGGACTAGCGGGAGGCCTAGGCACAGATACGCAGTATTTT | CATITGLAGGLGTDTQYF | TRBD2 | TRBJ2-3 | 18 | - | TRBV2
TGTGCCAGCAGTGATTTTGCGGCCACCTACAATGAGCAGTTCTTC | CASSDFAATYNEQFF | - | TRBJ2-1 | 15 | - | TRBV6-4
TGTGCCAGCAGTTACTCAAGGCAGATTAAGAAACTGTTTTTT | CASSYSRQIKKLFF | - | TRBJ1-4 | 14 | - | TRBV6-6
TGTGCCAGCAGCCTTCGACTAGCAGGGGGTGAGCAGTTCTTC | CASSLRLAGGEQFF | - | TRBJ2-1 | 14 | - | TRBV7-8
TGCGCCAGCACCCTAGGGGGGAGCTCCTCCTACGAGCAGTACTTC | CASTLGGSSSYEQYF | - | TRBJ2-7 | 15 | - | TRBV5-1
TGCGCCAGCCAGCCACAGGGATCGACTGAAGCTTTCTTT | CASQPQGSTEAFF | - | TRBJ1-1 | 13 | - | TRBV5-1
TGCGCCAGCAGCCAAGGGCGAGCCAGGGGGGCGGCTGAAGCTTTCTTT | CASSQGRARGAAEAFF | TRBD1 | TRBJ1-1 | 16 | - | TRBV4-1
TGTGCCAGCAGCGCCCGGACAGGGGGTACCGGGGAGCTGTTTTTT | CASSARTGGTGELFF | TRBD1 | TRBJ2-2 | 15 | - | TRBV6-1
TGTGCCAGCAGCTTAAGAGGCGGGGTTGAAGAGACCCAGTACTTC | CASSLRGGVEETQYF | - | TRBJ2-5 | 15 | - | TRBV7-3
TGTGCCAGCAGTACTCCGACAGGGCGAGAGACCCAGTACTTC | CASSTPTGRETQYF | TRBD1 | TRBJ2-5 | 14 | - | TRBV6-6
TGTGCCATCGGGACATCATCCTACAATGAGCAGTTCTTC | CAIGTSSYNEQFF | - | TRBJ2-1 | 13 | - | TRBV28
TGTGCCAGCAGCTCGACGAGCGTTCAAGAGACCCAGTACTTC | CASSSTSVQETQYF | - | TRBJ2-5 | 14 | - | TRBV11-2
TGCGCCAGCAGCTTTCAGGGACAGGCCTATGGCTACACCTTC | CASSFQGQAYGYTF | TRBD1 | TRBJ1-2 | 14 | few | TRBV5-1
TGTGCCAGCTCACCGACGGGACAGGCCGACCGTAATTCACCCCTCCACTTT | CASSPTGQADRNSPLHF | TRBD1 | TRBJ1-6 | 17 | - | TRBV18
TGTGCCAGCAGTTACTCGGTAGTAGCGGGGTACAATGAGCAGTTCTTC | CASSYSVVAGYNEQFF | TRBD2 | TRBJ2-1 | 16 | - | TRBV6-5
TGTGCCAGCAGTTTAGAGAGGCGGCCCCAGCATTTT | CASSLERRPQHF | - | TRBJ1-5 | 12 | few | TRBV28